The 17 T cell receptor beta chains in this list originate from one sample, sequenced in a study of PD-L1 blockade in urothelial cancer. The time point is: pretreatment peripheral blood. Libraries were prepared by immunoSEQ multiplex PCR; TCRdb keeps only in-frame clonotypes and omits some of them. The table has roughly 63,000 clones, approximately 80% seen once. Material: PBMCs, obtained around atezolizumab (anti-PD-L1) treatment. The receptors originated from a man aged 65 to 85 with urothelial cancer.

V and J are TRBV4-2 and TRBJ1-5, with TRBD1 identical over 9 bases. Trimming removed 4 bases from V and 0 bases from J; junction bases left unmatched: 4. The CDR3 spans 16 residues. Germline CDR1 is LGHNA and CDR2 is YNFKEQ. CDR3 sequence: CASSPPTGGSNQPQHF. DNA for the CDR3: TGTGCCAGCAGCCCACCGACAGGGGGTAGCAATCAGCCCCAGCATTTT.

CDR3 in amino acids: CASSLETESYGYTF. As DNA, the CDR3 is TGTGCCAGCAGCTTGGAAACAGAAAGCTATGGCTACACCTTC. This chain links TRBV5-4 with TRBJ1-2; D call uncertain. The V gene's germline CDR1 is SGHNT and CDR2 YYREEE (reference sequence). The CDR3 is made up of 14 amino acids. Trimming took 0 bases from V and 4 from J, leaving 10 bases between them.

The rearrangement links TRBV7-2 to TRBJ1-1; D is perhaps TRBD1 (6 bases). Germline lookup yields CDR1 SGHTA and CDR2 FQGNSA. Between the trimmed V and J ends, which lost 4 bases and 5 bases, there was a span of 14 bases. The CDR3 sequence is 14 residues long. CDR3 in DNA: TGTGCCAGCAGCTCAATGGGAGGGGGTACTGAAGCTTTCTTT. Translation: CASSSMGGGTEAFF.

The rearrangement uses TRBV13 and TRBJ2-7; D is possibly TRBD2 (6 bases). Germline V gene lookup returns CDR1 PRHDT and CDR2 FYEKMQ (reference sequence). The CDR3 runs 13 residues. V was cut by 3 bases and J by 12 bases, with 18 bases left in between. The CDR3 DNA is TGTGCCAGCAGCTTTGGGGGGAGCCCGATTGGGTACTTC. Its translation: CASSFGGSPIGYF.

The V and J genes are TRBV19 and TRBJ2-1; a possible D gene is TRBD1 (6 bases). Trimming left V 3 bases short and J 9 bases short, with 18 bases between. The length of the CDR3 is 15 residues. Germline V CDR1 and CDR2: LNHDA, SQIVND (reference sequence). DNA of the CDR3: TGTGCCAGTAGTATCCGGCCAGGGGAGTATGGTGAGCAGTTCTTC. Its translation: CASSIRPGEYGEQFF.

Here the CDR3 reads CASSLGQGVSYNEQFF. CDR3 coding DNA: TGCGCCAGCAGCCTCGGACAGGGGGTCTCCTACAATGAGCAGTTCTTC. The J gene is TRBJ2-1, the V gene TRBV5-1; the match to TRBD1 covers 10 bases. The CDR3 contains 16 residues. Trimming took 4 bases from V and 0 from J; bases not matched to a gene: 4. Looked up from germline, CDR1 is SGHRS and CDR2 is YFSETQ.

The chain joins TRBV4-1 to TRBJ2-1; 7 nucleotides align to TRBD1. This CDR3 region has 16 residues. With 4 bases clipped from V and 2 bases from J, the junction kept 8 bases outside the gene matches. Looked up from germline, CDR1 is MGHRA and CDR2 is YSYEKL. The CDR3 nucleotides read TGCGCCAGCAGCCCGGGGACAGCTAACCCCTACAATGAGCAGTTCTTC. Its protein is CASSPGTANPYNEQFF.

This clone was seen more than once but under ten times. This sample also contains other DNA sequences that code for the same CDR3. V and J are TRBV2 and TRBJ2-5, with 7 bases aligning to TRBD1. The CDR3 length is 13 residues. Germline V gene sequence: CDR1 SNHLY, CDR2 FYNNEI. The ends lost 6 bases at V and 1 base at J; junction bases unmatched: 2. CDR3 sequence: CASRRDSQETQYF. CDR3 in DNA: TGTGCCAGCAGACGGGACAGCCAAGAGACCCAGTACTTC.

This clone was picked up one time. The CDR3 DNA reads as TGCGCCAGCAGCCAAGAAGGGGGGGGACTAGGCGGGGGCACAGATACGCAGTATTTT. As protein: CASSQEGGGLGGGTDTQYF. The rearrangement links TRBV4-1 to TRBJ2-3, with TRBD2 matching 8 bases. Trimming cost V 0 bases and J 1 base; bases outside gene matches: 12. There are 19 residues in the CDR3. Germline CDR1 MGHRA, CDR2 YSYEKL.

V usage is TRBV6-5 and J usage is TRBJ2-2; D is possibly TRBD1 (5 bases). CDR3 length equals 15 residues. CDR1 and CDR2 (germline): MNHEY, SVGAGI. V shed 2 bases and J shed 5 bases, with 12 bases lying between them. This CDR3 reads CASSYVGRSTGELFF. The CDR3 bases are TGTGCCAGCAGTTACGTGGGGCGCAGTACCGGGGAGCTGTTTTTT.

This clone was seen once. The CDR3 region has the DNA TGTGCCAGCTCACCACAGGGACAGGGGCCGAGTAGTGAAGCTTTCTTT. Translation: CASSPQGQGPSSEAFF. The chain is built from TRBV18 and TRBJ1-1, with 10 nucleotides matching TRBD1. The germline gives CDR1 KGHSH, CDR2 LQKENI. The CDR3 is made up of 16 amino acids. V was pared by 1 base and J by 7 bases, with 9 bases of the junction left unmatched. Looking up the rest from reference TRBV18 and TRBJ1-1 gives the full variable domain: NAGVMQNPRHLVRRRGQEARLRCSPMKGHSHVYWYRQLPEEGLKFMVYLQKENIIDESGMPKERFSAEFPKEGPSILRIQQVVRGDSAAYFCASSPQGQGPSSEAFFGQGTRLTVV.

This chain joins TRBV2 and TRBJ1-2; 9 nucleotides agree with TRBD1. Per germline, CDR1 SNHLY and CDR2 FYNNEI. The CDR3 is 13 residues long. The J segment lost 6 bases and the V segment lost 5 bases, leaving 4 bases of the junction unmatched. The CDR3 sequence is CASSPDRGNGYTF. CDR3 nucleotides: TGTGCCAGCAGTCCCGACAGGGGGAATGGCTACACCTTC.

The chain combines TRBV6-1 with TRBJ1-1, with D unresolved. CDR3 length equals 14 residues. CDR1 is MNHNS, CDR2 SASEGT, per germline. The V and J ends lost 2 bases and 3 bases respectively, with 10 bases between them. As DNA, the CDR3 is TGTGCCAGCAGTGAATCCCCCTCTTACACTGAAGCTTTCTTT. Residues: CASSESPSYTEAFF.

The chain is built from TRBV6-5 and TRBJ1-1; possibly TRBD1 for D (6 bases). Germline CDR1 MNHEY, CDR2 SVGAGI. V shed 5 bases and J shed 10 bases, with 11 bases lying between them. The CDR3 spans 11 residues. The CDR3 coding sequence is TGTGCCAGCAGTCCGGACAGTTTAGCTTTCTTT. This codes for CASSPDSLAFF.

This chain uses TRBV7-2 with TRBJ1-3; 7 bases match TRBD1. CDR1 and CDR2 (germline): SGHTA, FQGNSA. CDR3 length: 15 amino acids. The J segment lost 5 bases and the V segment lost 3 bases, leaving 7 bases of the junction unmatched. In nucleotides, the CDR3 is TGTGCCAGCAGCTTGGGTGGAGGGGGCAGAAACACCATATATTTT. It yields the protein CASSLGGGGRNTIYF.

The V gene is TRBV5-1, the J gene TRBJ1-1; D is possibly TRBD1 (5 bases). There are 13 residues in the CDR3. V was pared by 0 bases and J by 8 bases, with 11 bases between. From germline, CDR1 is SGHRS and CDR2 YFSETQ. In nucleotides, the CDR3 is TGCGCCAGCAGCTTGGAGGGGTGGGGAGAAGCTTTCTTT. As protein: CASSLEGWGEAFF.

This clone was seen only a few times. This chain uses TRBV6-6 with TRBJ2-1; D is unresolved. Per germline, CDR1 MNHNY and CDR2 SVGAGI (reference sequence). There are 14 residues in the CDR3. V gave up 5 bases and J gave up 6 bases, with 14 bases separating them. DNA for the CDR3: TGTGCCAGCAGTCCAACACGTACCTCCAATGAGCAGTTCTTC. Translated, it gives CASSPTRTSNEQFF.